The present entry profiles one TCR beta chain with its context. Its antigen is as yet unknown. Evenly divided among several immunoSEQ plates was the genomic DNA of each subset. The data were produced by immunoSEQ multiplex PCR, yet TCRdb's version contains in-frame clones alone and is incomplete. The repertoire includes about 2 million clones, 85% to 95% of them detected once, and 0.9% to 1.3% sits in the top ten. Naive CD8 cells comprised CD45RO-negative, CCR7-positively selected cells, excluding terminally differentiated effector memory CD45RA+ cells. The data stem from a study of shared clonotypes between healthy human individuals. The CDR3 spans 14 residues. V was cut by 5 bases and J by 1 base, with 10 bases left in between. CDR1 MNHEY and CDR2 SMNVEV come from the germline V gene (reference sequence). Study-wide points: Sharing across a few donors was seen in roughly 5% of naive CD4 clonotypes. Memory subsets had estimated richness that was generally smaller than that of naive subsets.

The rearrangement uses TRBV27 and TRBJ2-3; no clear D gene. Sequencing used naive CD8+ T cells sorted from blood. The sequence was obtained from a man in his late teens or twenties in good health. The CDR3: CASSPGLGTDTQYF. In DNA form, the CDR3 reads TGTGCCAGCAGTCCCGGTTTGGGCACAGATACGCAGTATTTT.